This entry features one T cell receptor beta chain sequence. The record originates from a study of blood T cell repertoires in COVID-19. Data came from immunoSEQ multiplex PCR; TCRdb stores just in-frame clones and leaves some out. The table has some 140,000 clones, around 85% seen once; the top ten hold less than 30%. This clonotype originated in a woman aged 55-69 years with acute or convalescent COVID-19. Sequencing was performed on peripheral blood.

The CDR3, as DNA: TGTGCCAGCAGTTACGGGGGCTTGGGCAATCAGCCCCAGCATTTT. Translation gives CASSYGGLGNQPQHF. The chain uses TRBV6-2 or TRBV6-3 and TRBJ1-5; perhaps TRBD1 as D (6 bases). The ends were cut back, 2 bases at V and 2 bases at J, with 10 bases in the middle. This CDR3 has 15 amino acids. Germline lookup yields CDR1 MNHEY and CDR2 SVGEGT.